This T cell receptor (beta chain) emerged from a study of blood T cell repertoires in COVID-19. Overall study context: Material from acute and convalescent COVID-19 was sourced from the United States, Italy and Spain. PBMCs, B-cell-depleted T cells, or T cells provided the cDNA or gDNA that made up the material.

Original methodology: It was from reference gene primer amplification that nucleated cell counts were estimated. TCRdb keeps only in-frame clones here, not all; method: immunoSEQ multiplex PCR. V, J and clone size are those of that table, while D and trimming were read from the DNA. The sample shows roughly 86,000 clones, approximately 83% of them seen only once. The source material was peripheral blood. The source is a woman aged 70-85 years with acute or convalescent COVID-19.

The CDR3 bases are TGTGCCAGCAGCTTGGTAGGGAGGGACACTGAAGCTTTCTTT. Translated, it gives CASSLVGRDTEAFF. This chain uses TRBV7-3 with TRBJ1-1, with D uncertain. The CDR3 extends over 14 amino acids. V was trimmed by 3 bases and J by 3 bases, leaving 11 bases between them. Germline V gives CDR1 SGHTA, CDR2 FQGTGA.